A single sample gave rise to the 20 T cell receptor beta chains below, sequenced in a study of T and B cells in COVID-19 patients. Multiplex PCR with BIOMED2 TRB-A/B primer pools amplified TRB rearrangements. Each CDR3 protein gets one entry after TCRdb re-called the multiplex PCR reads with MiXCR. The data contain 20,000 to 25,000 distinct CDR3 sequences, 30% of them singletons. Each TRB amplification used roughly 240-550 ng of genomic DNA from blood. The sequenced sample consisted of blood. The source is a human donor who had recovered from COVID-19.

This clonotype was observed a handful of times. This chain uses TRBV5-4 with TRBJ1-6; D call uncertain. The CDR3 extends over 14 amino acids. Germline V gene sequence: CDR1 SGHNT, CDR2 YYREEE (reference sequence). V was shortened by 0 bases and J by 7 bases, with 8 bases between the two germline ends. The CDR3 is CASSLDVDNSPLHF. The CDR3 DNA reads as TGTGCCAGCAGCTTGGATGTGGACAATTCACCCCTCCACTTT. Filled out from reference TRBV5-4 and TRBJ1-6, the complete variable domain reads ETGVTQSPTHLIKTRGQQVTLRCSSQSGHNTVSWYQQALGQGPQFIFQYYREEENGRGNFPPRFSGLQFPNYSSELNVNALELDDSALYLCASSLDVDNSPLHFGNGTRLTVT.

This clonotype is medium-sized. The chain carries TRBV19 and TRBJ1-6; unclear D gene. Trimming stripped 4 bases from V and 8 bases from J, with 12 bases between. Germline-derived CDR1 and CDR2 are LNHDA and SQIVND (reference sequence). The CDR3 runs to 14 residues. CDR3 in amino acids: CASSKSGRDSPLHF. CDR3 nucleotide sequence: TGTGCCAGTAGTAAGTCGGGGAGGGATTCACCCCTCCACTTT.

J is TRBJ1-1 and V is TRBV6-1; 11 bases map to TRBD1. This CDR3 is 14 amino acids long. Germline V gene lookup returns CDR1 MNHNS and CDR2 SASEGT. V dropped 5 bases and J dropped 5; count of bases not matched to a gene: 4. This chain's CDR3 is CASSYGTGGTEAFF. The CDR3, as DNA: TGTGCCAGCAGTTACGGGACAGGGGGTACTGAAGCTTTCTTT.

The chain couples TRBV12-3 or TRBV12-4 to TRBJ2-3, with 10 bases that match TRBD2. This CDR3 has 20 residues. V shed 5 bases, J shed 4 bases, and the junction held 21 bases outside the gene matches. CDR3 DNA: TGTGCCAGCAGTCCTTCCCTTACACTATTACTAGCGGGGTCCCCAGATACGCAGTATTTT. Its protein is CASSPSLTLLLAGSPDTQYF.

This clonotype rates as medium-sized. This chain connects TRBV29-1 to TRBJ1-2; D may be TRBD1 (5 bases). This CDR3 has 12 amino acids. V lost 6 bases, J lost 8 bases, and 16 bases lay in between. Germline V lookup: CDR1 SQVTM, CDR2 ANQGSEA. The CDR3 is CSVGTSLAGYTF. DNA of the CDR3: TGCAGCGTCGGGACGTCCCTTGCGGGCTACACCTTC.

The V and J genes are TRBV12-3 or TRBV12-4 and TRBJ2-7, with TRBD1 as a possible D gene (6 bases). V lost 7 bases, J lost 2 bases, and 24 bases lay in between. The length of the CDR3 is 17 residues. The CDR3 reads CASTLHIGTYGAYEQYF. As DNA, the CDR3 is TGTGCCAGCACTCTCCACATAGGGACATACGGAGCCTACGAGCAGTACTTC.

This clonotype turned up a few times. This chain joins TRBV5-4 and TRBJ2-3, with D maybe TRBD2 (6 bases). Germline CDR1 SGHNT, CDR2 YYREEE (reference sequence). Trimming removed 3 bases from V and 1 base from J, with 18 bases in between. The CDR3 has 17 amino acids. The CDR3 nucleotides read TGTGCCAGCAGCTGGCCTGAGCGGGTTAGTCGCACAGATACGCAGTATTTT. This translates into CASSWPERVSRTDTQYF.

This clonotype was found a few times. V gene TRBV6-1 combines with J gene TRBJ1-4; D is possibly TRBD1 (6 bases). Germline values: CDR1 MNHNS, CDR2 SASEGT. The CDR3 is 14 residues long. The V end lost 4 bases, the J end lost 6 bases, and 12 bases lay between the germline ends. This chain's CDR3 is CASSGTVVDEKLFF. In DNA form, the CDR3 reads TGTGCCAGCAGTGGGACAGTAGTTGATGAAAAACTGTTTTTT.

The chain links TRBV12-3 or TRBV12-4 to TRBJ2-5, with D possibly matching TRBD1 (6 bases). CDR3 size: 13 residues. Deletions cut 2 bases from V and 5 bases from J, with 9 bases between. CDR3 nucleotide sequence: TGTGCCAGCAGTTTACAGGGGTTGGAGACCCAGTACTTC. Its protein product is CASSLQGLETQYF.

The sample holds many counts of this clonotype. V and J are TRBV19 and TRBJ1-2, with D hard to call. The V gene's germline CDR1 is LNHDA and CDR2 SQIVND (reference sequence). The CDR3 covers 14 residues. V was pared by 0 bases and J by 6 bases, with 11 bases between. As DNA, the CDR3 is TGTGCCAGTAGTATAGACCCGTTCGTGGATGGCTACACCTTC. Translating gives CASSIDPFVDGYTF. The full variable domain, in which reference TRBV19 and TRBJ1-2 provide the parts outside the CDR3, is DGGITQSPKYLFRKEGQNVTLSCEQNLNHDAMYWYRQDPGQGLRLIYYSQIVNDFQKGDIAEGYSVSREKKESFPLTVTSAQKNPTAFYLCASSIDPFVDGYTFGSGTRLTVV.

The CDR3 loop reads CATAGRSNTGELFF. For the CDR3, the DNA is TGTGCCACCGCCGGGCGCTCGAACACCGGGGAGCTGTTTTTT. The chain combines TRBV19 with TRBJ2-2; D gene uncertain. Germline V gene sequence: CDR1 LNHDA, CDR2 SQIVND (reference sequence). V shed 10 bases and J shed 0 bases, with 12 bases lying between them. The CDR3 covers 14 residues.

CDR3 sequence (DNA): TGTGCCAGCAGTCAGGACATCCCTTTCGGTGGCTACACCTTC. Protein sequence: CASSQDIPFGGYTF. The chain employs TRBV13 and TRBJ1-2; possible D gene TRBD1, 5 bases. The CDR3 consists of 14 residues. V was shortened by 6 bases and J by 7 bases, with 18 bases between the two germline ends. The germline V gene has CDR1 PRHDT and CDR2 FYEKMQ (reference sequence).

This clonotype was seen at least ten times. The rearrangement links TRBV19 to TRBJ2-7; D ambiguous. CDR3 length: 12 amino acids. The V gene lost 1 base and the J gene lost 8 bases, with 9 bases spanning the gap. Germline CDR1 LNHDA, CDR2 SQIVND (reference sequence). This chain's CDR3 is CASSIVGDKQYF. The CDR3 nucleotides are TGTGCCAGTAGTATAGTAGGAGATAAGCAGTACTTC.

The V call is TRBV18, the J call TRBJ2-1; D perhaps matches TRBD2 (5 bases). Germline-derived CDR1 and CDR2 are KGHSH and LQKENI. The CDR3 extends over 16 amino acids. V shed 0 bases and J shed 0 bases, with 9 bases lying between them. This chain's CDR3 is CASSPPGASSYNEQFF. The CDR3 DNA reads TGTGCCAGCTCACCACCGGGAGCGAGCTCCTACAATGAGCAGTTCTTC.

By share of the sample, this clonotype is medium-sized. The chain links TRBV19 to TRBJ2-7; D may be TRBD2 (6 bases). The CDR3 sequence is 13 residues long. The ends were cut back, 4 bases at V and 3 bases at J, with 10 bases in the middle. The germline V gene has CDR1 LNHDA and CDR2 SQIVND (reference sequence). CDR3 in amino acids: CASSTAGGYEQYF. DNA for the CDR3: TGTGCCAGTAGTACAGCCGGGGGCTACGAGCAGTACTTC.

The chain joins TRBV12-3 or TRBV12-4 to TRBJ2-5; 14 bases fit TRBD2. V shed 5 bases, J shed 5 bases, and the junction held 7 bases outside the gene matches. The CDR3 extends over 16 amino acids. Written as DNA, the CDR3 is TGTGCCAGCAGTCCAGGACTAGCGGGGGGCGGGGAGACCCAGTACTTC. Its protein is CASSPGLAGGGETQYF.

This clonotype was counted a single time. The chain couples TRBV10-1 to TRBJ2-3; tentatively, D is TRBD2 (5 bases). Trimming cost V 4 bases and J 2 bases, with 16 bases left between them. CDR1 WNHNN and CDR2 SYGVQD come from the germline V gene (reference sequence). The CDR3 contains 16 residues. In nucleotides, the CDR3 is TGCGCCAGCAGTGGAGGAACGGGAACCTTCACAGATACGCAGTATTTT. Translation: CASSGGTGTFTDTQYF.

The chain combines TRBV19 with TRBJ1-5, with TRBD1 matching 8 bases. Trimming at V came to 6 bases and at J to 1 base, leaving 2 bases not matched to a gene. Germline assignment: CDR1 LNHDA and CDR2 SQIVND (reference sequence). This CDR3 is 14 amino acids long. CDR3 amino acids: CASSDRGSNQPQHF. In nucleotides, the CDR3 is TGTGCCAGTAGCGACAGGGGAAGCAATCAGCCCCAGCATTTT.

This clonotype is medium-sized in the sample. This chain links TRBV11-3 with TRBJ2-3; 7 bases fit TRBD1. CDR1 SGHNT and CDR2 YENEEA come from the germline V gene. The CDR3 is 17 residues long. V lost 2 bases and J lost 4; bases outside the gene matches: 12. The CDR3 region has the DNA TGTGCCAGCAGCTTAAGATTGGGAGAGGGGGCGGCAGATACGCAGTATTTT. It translates to CASSLRLGEGAADTQYF.

The chain employs TRBV6-6 and TRBJ2-7, with D possibly TRBD1 on 5 matching bases. This CDR3 region has 12 residues. The germline V gene encodes CDR1 MNHNY and CDR2 SVGAGI (reference sequence). V lost 6 bases to trimming and J lost 10 bases, with 16 bases between them. CDR3 sequence: CASSYTAGRQYF. CDR3 DNA: TGTGCCAGCAGCTATACGGCAGGGCGACAGTACTTC.